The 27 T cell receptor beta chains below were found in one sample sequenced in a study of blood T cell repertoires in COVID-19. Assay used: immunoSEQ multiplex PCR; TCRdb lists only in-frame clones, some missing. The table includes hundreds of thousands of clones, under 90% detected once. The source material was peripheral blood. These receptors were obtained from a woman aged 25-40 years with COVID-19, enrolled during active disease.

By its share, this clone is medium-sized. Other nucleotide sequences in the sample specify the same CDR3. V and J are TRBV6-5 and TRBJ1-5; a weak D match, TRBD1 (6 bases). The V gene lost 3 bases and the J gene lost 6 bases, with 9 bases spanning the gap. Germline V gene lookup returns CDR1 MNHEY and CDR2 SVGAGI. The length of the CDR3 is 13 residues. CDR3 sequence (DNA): TGTGCCAGCAGTTATAGGGGGACTCAGCCCCAGCATTTT. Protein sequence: CASSYRGTQPQHF.

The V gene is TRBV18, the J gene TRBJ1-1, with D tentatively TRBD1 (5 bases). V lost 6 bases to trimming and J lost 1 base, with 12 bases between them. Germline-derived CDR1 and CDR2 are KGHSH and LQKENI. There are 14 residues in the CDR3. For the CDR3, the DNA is TGTGCCAGCTCTCCTTATGACAGGAACACTGAAGCTTTCTTT. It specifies CASSPYDRNTEAFF.

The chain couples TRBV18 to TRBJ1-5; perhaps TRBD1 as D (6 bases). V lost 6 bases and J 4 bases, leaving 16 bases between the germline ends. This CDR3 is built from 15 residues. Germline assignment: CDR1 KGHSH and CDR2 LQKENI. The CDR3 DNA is TGTGCCAGCTCGCCTAAGGGGGGGGGAAATCAGCCCCAGCATTTT. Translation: CASSPKGGGNQPQHF.

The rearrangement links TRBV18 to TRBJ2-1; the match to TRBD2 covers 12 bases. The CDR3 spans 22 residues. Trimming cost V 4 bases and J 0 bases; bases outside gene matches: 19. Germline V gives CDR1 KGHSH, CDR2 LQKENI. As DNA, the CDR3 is TGTGCCAGCTCACAACAATACTCGACTAGCGGGGGCCGCTTTAGCTCCTACAATGAGCAGTTCTTC. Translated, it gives CASSQQYSTSGGRFSSYNEQFF.

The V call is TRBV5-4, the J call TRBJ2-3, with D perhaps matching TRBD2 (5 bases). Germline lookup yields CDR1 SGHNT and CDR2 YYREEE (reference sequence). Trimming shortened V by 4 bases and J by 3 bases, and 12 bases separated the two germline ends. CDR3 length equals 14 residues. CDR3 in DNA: TGTGCCAGCAGCCTACTAGTCGGAACAGATACGCAGTATTTT. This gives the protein CASSLLVGTDTQYF.

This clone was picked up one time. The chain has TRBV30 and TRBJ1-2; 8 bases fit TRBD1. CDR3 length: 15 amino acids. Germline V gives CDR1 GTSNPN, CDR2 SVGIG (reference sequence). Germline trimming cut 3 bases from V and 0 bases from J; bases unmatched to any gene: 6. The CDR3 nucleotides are TGTGCCTGGAGCCAATGGACAGGGACTAACTATGGCTACACCTTC. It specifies CAWSQWTGTNYGYTF.

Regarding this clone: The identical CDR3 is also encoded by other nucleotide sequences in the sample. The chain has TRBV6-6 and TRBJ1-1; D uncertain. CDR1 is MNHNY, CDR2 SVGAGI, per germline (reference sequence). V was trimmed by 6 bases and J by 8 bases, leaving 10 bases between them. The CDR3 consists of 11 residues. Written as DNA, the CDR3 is TGTGCCAGCAGCCGCCGCGGGGAAGCTTTCTTT. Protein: CASSRRGEAFF.

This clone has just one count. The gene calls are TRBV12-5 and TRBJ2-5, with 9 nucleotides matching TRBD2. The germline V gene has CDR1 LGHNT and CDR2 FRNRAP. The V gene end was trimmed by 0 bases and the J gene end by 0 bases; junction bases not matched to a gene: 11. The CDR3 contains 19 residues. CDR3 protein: CASGLVKASGVTYQETQYF. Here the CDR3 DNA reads TGTGCTAGTGGTTTGGTAAAGGCTAGCGGGGTCACGTACCAAGAGACCCAGTACTTC.

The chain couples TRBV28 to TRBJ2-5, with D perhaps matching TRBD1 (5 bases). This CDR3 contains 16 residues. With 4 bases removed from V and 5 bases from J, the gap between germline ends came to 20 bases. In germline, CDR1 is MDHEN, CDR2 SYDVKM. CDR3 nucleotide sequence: TGTGCCAGCAGTTCTCTCACAGGTGGCCCATGGGAGACCCAGTACTTC. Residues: CASSSLTGGPWETQYF.

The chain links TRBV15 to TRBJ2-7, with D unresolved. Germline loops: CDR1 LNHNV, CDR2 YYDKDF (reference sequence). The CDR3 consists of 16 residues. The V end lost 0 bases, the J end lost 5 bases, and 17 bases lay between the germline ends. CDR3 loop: CATSRDRLIASHEQYF. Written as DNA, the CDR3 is TGTGCCACCAGCAGAGATAGACTCATTGCTTCCCACGAGCAGTACTTC. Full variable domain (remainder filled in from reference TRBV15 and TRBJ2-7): DAMVIQNPRYQVTQFGKPVTLSCSQTLNHNVMYWYQQKSSQAPKLLFHYYDKDFNNEADTPDNFQSRRPNTSFCFLDIRSPGLGDTAMYLCATSRDRLIASHEQYFGPGTRLTVT.

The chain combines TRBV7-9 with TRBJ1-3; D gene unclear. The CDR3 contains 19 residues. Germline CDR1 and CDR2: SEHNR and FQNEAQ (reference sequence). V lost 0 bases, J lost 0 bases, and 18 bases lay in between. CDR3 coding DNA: TGTGCCAGCAGCTTAGCGAACAGACTAAGGGTCAGCTCTGGAAACACCATATATTTT. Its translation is CASSLANRLRVSSGNTIYF.

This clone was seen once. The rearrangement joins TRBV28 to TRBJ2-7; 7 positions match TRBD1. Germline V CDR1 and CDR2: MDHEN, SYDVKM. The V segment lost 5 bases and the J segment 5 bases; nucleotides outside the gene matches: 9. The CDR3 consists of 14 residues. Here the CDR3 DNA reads TGTGCCAGCAGTGTTGACAGGGCCCCTGACGAGCAGTACTTC. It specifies CASSVDRAPDEQYF. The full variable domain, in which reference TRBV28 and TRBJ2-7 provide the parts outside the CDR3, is DVKVTQSSRYLVKRTGEKVFLECVQDMDHENMFWYRQDPGLGLRLIYFSYDVKMKEKGDIPEGYSVSREKKERFSLILESASTNQTSMYLCASSVDRAPDEQYFGPGTRLTVT.

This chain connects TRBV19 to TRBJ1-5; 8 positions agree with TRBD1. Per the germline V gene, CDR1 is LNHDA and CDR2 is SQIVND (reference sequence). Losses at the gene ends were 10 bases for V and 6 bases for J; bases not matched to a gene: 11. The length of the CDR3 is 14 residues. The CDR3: CATTNRGRAQPQHF. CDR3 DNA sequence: TGTGCCACCACGAACAGGGGGAGGGCTCAGCCCCAGCATTTT.

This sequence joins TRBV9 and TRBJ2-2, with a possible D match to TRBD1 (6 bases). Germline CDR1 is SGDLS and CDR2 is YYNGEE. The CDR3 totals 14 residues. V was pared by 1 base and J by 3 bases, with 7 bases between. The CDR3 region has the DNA TGTGCCAGCAGCGTATACAGGGACACCGGGGAGCTGTTTTTT. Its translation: CASSVYRDTGELFF.

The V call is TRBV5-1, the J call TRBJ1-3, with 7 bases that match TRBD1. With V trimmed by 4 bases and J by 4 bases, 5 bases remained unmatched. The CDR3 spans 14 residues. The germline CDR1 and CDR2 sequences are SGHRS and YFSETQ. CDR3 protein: CASSPGTEGNTIYF. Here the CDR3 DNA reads TGCGCCAGCAGCCCCGGGACAGAAGGAAACACCATATATTTT. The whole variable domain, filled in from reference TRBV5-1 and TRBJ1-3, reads KAGVTQTPRYLIKTRGQQVTLSCSPISGHRSVSWYQQTPGQGLQFLFEYFSETQRNKGNFPGRFSGRQFSNSRSEMNVSTLELGDSALYLCASSPGTEGNTIYFGEGSWLTVV.

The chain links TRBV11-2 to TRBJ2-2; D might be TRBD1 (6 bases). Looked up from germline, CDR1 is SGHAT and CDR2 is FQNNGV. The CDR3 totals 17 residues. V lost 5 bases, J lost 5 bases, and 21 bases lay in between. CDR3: CASSPRGGRGGTGELFF. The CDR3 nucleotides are TGTGCCAGCAGCCCTCGGGGTGGCAGGGGTGGGACCGGGGAGCTGTTTTTT.

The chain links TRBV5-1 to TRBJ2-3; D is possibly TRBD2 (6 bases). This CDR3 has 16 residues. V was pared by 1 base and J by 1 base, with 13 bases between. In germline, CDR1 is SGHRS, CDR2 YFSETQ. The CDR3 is CASSLQSGGGTDTQYF. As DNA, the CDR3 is TGCGCCAGCAGCTTGCAATCCGGGGGAGGCACAGATACGCAGTATTTT.

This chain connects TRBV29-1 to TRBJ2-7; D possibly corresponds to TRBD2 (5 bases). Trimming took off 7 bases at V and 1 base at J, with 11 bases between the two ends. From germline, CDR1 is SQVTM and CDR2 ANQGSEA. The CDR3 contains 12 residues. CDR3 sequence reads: CSGGSGSYEQYF. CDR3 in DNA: TGCAGCGGAGGCAGCGGTTCCTACGAGCAGTACTTC.

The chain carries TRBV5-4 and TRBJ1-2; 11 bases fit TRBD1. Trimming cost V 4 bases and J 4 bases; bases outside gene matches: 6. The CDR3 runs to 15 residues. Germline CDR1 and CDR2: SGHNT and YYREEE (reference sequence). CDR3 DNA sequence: TGTGCCAGCAGCCCCGGGACAGGGGGGATCTATGGCTACACCTTC. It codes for CASSPGTGGIYGYTF.

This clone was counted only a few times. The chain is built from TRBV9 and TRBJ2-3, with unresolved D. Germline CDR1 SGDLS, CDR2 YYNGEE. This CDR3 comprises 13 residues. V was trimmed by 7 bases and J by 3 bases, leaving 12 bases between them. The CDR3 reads CASGTSGTDTQYF. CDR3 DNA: TGTGCCAGCGGAACTTCCGGGACAGATACGCAGTATTTT.

The CDR3 region has the DNA TGTGCCAGCAGCTTGCAGGGGGGCGGCCAAGAGACCCAGTACTTC. Protein product: CASSLQGGGQETQYF. The chain couples TRBV7-8 to TRBJ2-5; D possibly corresponds to TRBD1 (7 bases). The V gene lost 3 bases and the J gene lost 1 base, with 12 bases spanning the gap. The CDR3 covers 15 residues. In germline, CDR1 is SGHVS, CDR2 FQNEAQ.

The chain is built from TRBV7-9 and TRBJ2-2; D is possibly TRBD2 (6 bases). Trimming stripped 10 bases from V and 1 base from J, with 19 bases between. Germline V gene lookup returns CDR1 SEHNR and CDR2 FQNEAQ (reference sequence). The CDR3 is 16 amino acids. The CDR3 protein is CAIRTVGTENTGELFF. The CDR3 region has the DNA TGTGCCATACGGACTGTCGGGACTGAGAACACCGGGGAGCTGTTTTTT.

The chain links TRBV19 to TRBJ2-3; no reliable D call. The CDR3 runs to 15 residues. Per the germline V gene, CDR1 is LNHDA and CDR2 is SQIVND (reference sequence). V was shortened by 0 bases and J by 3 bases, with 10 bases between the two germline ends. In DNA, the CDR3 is TGTGCCAGTAGTATAGATCCGGTCTTGACAGATACGCAGTATTTT. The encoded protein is CASSIDPVLTDTQYF.

The CDR3, as DNA: TGTGCCAGCAGCCATCCCGAGACAGGGGGCCTAGCTAACTATGGCTACACCTTC. Translated: CASSHPETGGLANYGYTF. The rearrangement joins TRBV3-1 (or the pseudogene TRBV3-2) to TRBJ1-2; 10 bases fit TRBD1. The CDR3 is 18 residues long. J was trimmed by 0 bases and V by 3 bases; bases with no gene match: 10. Germline V gene sequence: CDR1 LGHDT, CDR2 YNNKEL (reference sequence).

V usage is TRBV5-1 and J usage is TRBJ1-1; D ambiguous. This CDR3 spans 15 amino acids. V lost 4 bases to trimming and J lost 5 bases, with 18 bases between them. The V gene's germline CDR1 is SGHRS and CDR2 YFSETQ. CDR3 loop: CASSQDNWAGTEAFF. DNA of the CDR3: TGCGCCAGCAGCCAGGATAACTGGGCCGGAACTGAAGCTTTCTTT.

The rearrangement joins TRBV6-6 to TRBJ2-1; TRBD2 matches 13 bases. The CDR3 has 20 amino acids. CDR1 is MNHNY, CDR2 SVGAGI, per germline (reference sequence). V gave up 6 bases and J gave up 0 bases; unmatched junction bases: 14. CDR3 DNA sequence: TGTGCCAGCAGCCGTAGGACTAGCGGGGGCGTCGGTAGCTCCTACAATGAGCAGTTCTTC. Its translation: CASSRRTSGGVGSSYNEQFF.

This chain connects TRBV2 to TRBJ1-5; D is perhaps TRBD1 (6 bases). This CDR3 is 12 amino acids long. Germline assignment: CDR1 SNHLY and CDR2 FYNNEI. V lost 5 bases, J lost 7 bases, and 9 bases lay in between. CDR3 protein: CASSTGNQPQHF. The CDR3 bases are TGTGCCAGCAGTACAGGGAACCAGCCCCAGCATTTT.